These 3 T cell receptor beta chains originate from one sample sequenced in a study of CD8 T cells in ankylosing spondylitis (dated by TCRdb to the late 2010s). The paper as a whole reports these results and caveats: Blood from ankylosing spondylitis patients appeared to be characterized by a TCR beta motif composed of 7 to 9 highly homologous amino acid variants.

Libraries were prepared through 5' RACE. This sample was sequenced with an Illumina HiSeq 2500. TCRdb took the public reads, trimmed them with fastp at Q25, ran MiXCR for clone calling and kept in-frame beta chains. For every CDR3 protein sequence, its rows merge into one entry that carries the most common genes and DNA. The sample contains 800,000 to 900,000 distinct CDR3 sequences, 10% to 15% of them found a single time. The top ten hold more than 0.5% of the sample. These receptors have no identified antigens. Material for sequencing was blood, either unsorted or a sorted T cell fraction (not recorded which). The receptor source for this set is a male donor with ankylosing spondylitis.

CDR3 sequence reads: CSAATSGPYEQYF. The CDR3 DNA sequence: TGCAGTGCCGCGACTAGCGGCCCCTACGAGCAGTACTTC. The chain couples TRBV20-1 to TRBJ2-7; 9 bases are a match to TRBD2. The CDR3 spans 13 residues. The V gene's germline CDR1 is DFQATT and CDR2 SNEGSKA (reference sequence). Trimming at V came to 6 bases and at J to 2 bases, leaving 5 bases not matched to a gene.

V and J are TRBV12-3 or TRBV12-4 and TRBJ2-5; a weak D match, TRBD2 (7 bases). V was pared by 6 bases and J by 4 bases, with 15 bases between. The CDR3 is 14 residues long. The CDR3 sequence: CASRNRRGAETQYF. The CDR3 region has the DNA TGTGCCAGCAGGAACCGACGGGGGGCAGAGACCCAGTACTTC.

This clonotype was observed at least ten times. CDR3 in DNA: TGTGCCAGCAGCTTCACGCGGGAGGCAGATACGCAGTATTTT. Translation: CASSFTREADTQYF. The chain is built from TRBV7-2 and TRBJ2-3, with 8 bases identical to TRBD2. The CDR3 is 14 residues long. Germline CDR1 SGHTA, CDR2 FQGNSA. J gave up 4 bases and V 3 bases, and 3 bases lay outside the gene matches.